The clone carrying this TCR beta chain was found a few times. Antigen specificity is unknown. This specimen belongs to a study of a mutant IDH1 vaccine in newly diagnosed glioma. Study information: Therapy received beforehand was radiotherapy, temozolomide, or both, with most patients given both. V12 occurred at week 35 and V13 at week 47.

Study-wide points: The study observed vaccine-induced immune responses in around 94% of patients.

Time point meaning: week 47, end of study. A 20-mer mutant IDH1 peptide at 300 ug was injected subcutaneously with topical imiquimod. The method was immunoSEQ multiplex PCR; TCRdb's version includes in-frame clones alone and lacks a portion of them. Of tens of thousands of clones in the sample, about two thirds are singletons; the top ten hold about 5%. This clonotype was sampled from a man in his forties with glioma. Some clones in this sample may be carry-over from other donors' samples. The source was peripheral blood mononuclear cells (PBMCs), collected from a glioma patient whose treatment included an IDH1 peptide vaccine.

The CDR3 nucleotides read TGCGCCAGCAGCCCCTCAGACAGCTCCTACGAGCAGTACTTC. Translated: CASSPSDSSYEQYF. The gene calls are TRBV4-1 and TRBJ2-7; TRBD1 is a possible D gene (5 bases). Germline CDR1 is MGHRA and CDR2 is YSYEKL. The V gene lost 4 bases and the J gene lost 0 bases, with 10 bases spanning the gap. The CDR3 is 14 residues long.